This passage covers 28 T cell receptor beta chains from one sample sequenced in a study of shared clonotypes between healthy human individuals. Sequencing used immunoSEQ multiplex PCR; TCRdb keeps in-frame clones, though not all of them. The sample yields about 2.1 million clones, 85% to 95% seen once. The naive CD8 subset, CD45RO-negative cells positively selected for CCR7, excluded terminally differentiated effector memory CD45RA+ cells. The material sequenced was naive CD8+ T cells from PBMCs. The receptor set was obtained from a young man in good health. Some clones in this sample may be carry-over from other donors' samples.

The chain has TRBV27 and TRBJ1-4; D not certain. The V and J ends lost 8 bases and 4 bases respectively, with 20 bases between them. CDR3 length: 16 amino acids. Germline V gene sequence: CDR1 MNHEY, CDR2 SMNVEV (reference sequence). CDR3 in DNA: TGTGCCAGCGGCCTTCGGGTCCCGAGCTATAATGAAAAACTGTTTTTT. It specifies CASGLRVPSYNEKLFF.

This clone was picked up one time. The rearrangement uses TRBV7-9 and TRBJ2-7, with D tentatively TRBD2 (6 bases). From germline, CDR1 is SEHNR and CDR2 FQNEAQ (reference sequence). V was pared by 8 bases and J by 7 bases, with 24 bases between. The CDR3 consists of 15 residues. The CDR3 DNA follows: TGTGCCAGCGCCCCCTCTGGGGGGATTCCCCTTGAGCAGTACTTC. Protein: CASAPSGGIPLEQYF. The entire variable domain, with the rest obtained from reference TRBV7-9 and TRBJ2-7, is as follows: DTGVSQNPRHKITKRGQNVTFRCDPISEHNRLYWYRQTLGQGPEFLTYFQNEAQLEKSRLLSDRFSAERPKGSFSTLEIQRTEQGDSAMYLCASAPSGGIPLEQYFGPGTRLTVT.

The V call is TRBV7-8, the J call TRBJ2-7; 7 bases match TRBD1. Germline CDR1 and CDR2: SGHVS and FQNEAQ. V gave up 5 bases and J gave up 2 bases; unmatched junction bases: 9. The CDR3 loop spans 15 amino acids. The DNA of the CDR3 is TGTGCCAGCAGCCCTAAGGGGGCTCGGCCCTACGAGCAGTACTTC. Its protein is CASSPKGARPYEQYF.

The chain combines TRBV10-3 with TRBJ2-1; 15 positions agree with TRBD2. This CDR3 spans 15 amino acids. The germline CDR1 and CDR2 sequences are ENHRY and SYGVKD. The V segment lost 6 bases and the J segment 7 bases; nucleotides outside the gene matches: 4. The CDR3 DNA sequence: TGTGCCATCAGGGCGGGACTAGCGGGAGGTAATGAGCAGTTCTTC. Amino acids: CAIRAGLAGGNEQFF.

The gene calls are TRBV28 and TRBJ1-2; D ambiguous. The CDR3 totals 10 residues. Germline V gene data show CDR1 as MDHEN and CDR2 as SYDVKM. This CDR3 reads CATGNYGYTF. In nucleotides, the CDR3 is TGTGCTACGGGGAACTATGGCTACACCTTC.

This chain links TRBV9 with TRBJ2-1, with 8 bases fitting TRBD2. Germline V gene lookup returns CDR1 SGDLS and CDR2 YYNGEE. The CDR3 totals 15 residues. The junction had 9 bases not matched to a gene; V was cut back by 2 bases and J by 8 bases. The DNA for the CDR3 is TGTGCCAGCAGCGTCCGTGCGTCGGGAGGGCATGAGCAGTTCTTC. Residues: CASSVRASGGHEQFF. The full variable domain, in which reference TRBV9 and TRBJ2-1 provide the parts outside the CDR3, is DSGVTQTPKHLITATGQRVTLRCSPRSGDLSVYWYQQSLDQGLQFLIQYYNGEERAKGNILERFSAQQFPDLHSELNLSSLELGDSALYFCASSVRASGGHEQFFGPGTRLTVL.

Details on this clone: The same CDR3 can be traced to other DNA sequences in this sample. The V and J genes are TRBV27 and TRBJ2-7, with D unclear. Germline loops: CDR1 MNHEY, CDR2 SMNVEV (reference sequence). The CDR3 is 13 amino acids. The V end was cut by 3 bases, the J end by 0 bases, with 6 bases between. The CDR3 loop is CASSFAGSYEQYF. The CDR3 DNA reads as TGTGCCAGCAGTTTCGCCGGCTCCTACGAGCAGTACTTC.

The chain has TRBV28 and TRBJ1-4; 8 bases fit TRBD1. The junction had 10 bases not matched to a gene; V was cut back by 6 bases and J by 7 bases. Germline CDR1 MDHEN, CDR2 SYDVKM. This CDR3 has 15 residues. Here the CDR3 reads CASREQGAGSEKLFF. The CDR3 DNA is TGTGCCAGCAGAGAGCAGGGGGCAGGATCTGAAAAACTGTTTTTT.

The rearrangement uses TRBV30 and TRBJ1-2; D unclear. The CDR3 totals 11 residues. Trimming removed 0 bases from V and 7 bases from J, with 6 bases in between. Looked up from germline, CDR1 is GTSNPN and CDR2 is SVGIG (reference sequence). DNA for the CDR3: TGTGCCTGGAGTGTGGCGTTTGGCTACACCTTC. Amino acid sequence: CAWSVAFGYTF.

This clone was picked up one time. The chain combines TRBV5-6 with TRBJ2-2, with 8 bases aligning to TRBD2. This CDR3 has 17 amino acids. Germline values: CDR1 SGHDT, CDR2 YYEEEE. Trimming removed 4 bases from V and 0 bases from J; junction bases left unmatched: 8. CDR3 loop: CASSRAGGRANTGELFF. CDR3 in DNA: TGTGCCAGCAGCCGGGCGGGAGGCAGGGCGAACACCGGGGAGCTGTTTTTT.

Details on this clone: Other DNA sequences of this sample code for an identical CDR3. V is TRBV10-3 and J is TRBJ2-7; D perhaps matches TRBD1 (6 bases). Germline lookup yields CDR1 ENHRY and CDR2 SYGVKD. With 2 bases removed from V and 4 bases from J, the gap between germline ends came to 9 bases. The CDR3 is 13 residues long. CDR3 in amino acids: CAISEGQNYEQYF. The CDR3 DNA is TGTGCCATCAGTGAGGGACAGAATTACGAGCAGTACTTC.

The chain has TRBV19 and TRBJ2-7, with D possibly being TRBD2 (5 bases). Trimming took off 5 bases at V and 0 bases at J, with 14 bases between the two ends. Germline CDR1 reads LNHDA; CDR2 reads SQIVND (reference sequence). The CDR3 sequence is 15 residues long. The chain's CDR3 is CASSPRSVSSYEQYF. CDR3 coding DNA: TGTGCCAGTAGTCCCCGTAGCGTTAGCTCCTACGAGCAGTACTTC.

This chain joins TRBV9 and TRBJ2-3; D gene uncertain. The CDR3 sequence is 14 residues long. V was shortened by 0 bases and J by 6 bases, with 11 bases between the two germline ends. The V gene's germline CDR1 is SGDLS and CDR2 YYNGEE. The CDR3 sequence: CASSVEVSADTQYF. The DNA for the CDR3 is TGTGCCAGCAGCGTAGAAGTATCTGCGGATACGCAGTATTTT.

The chain has TRBV7-9 and TRBJ2-1, with 12 bases matching TRBD2. Germline CDR1 SEHNR, CDR2 FQNEAQ (reference sequence). This CDR3 contains 16 residues. With 5 bases clipped from V and 4 bases from J, the junction kept 6 bases outside the gene matches. The CDR3 loop reads CASSGETSGGYNEQFF. CDR3 nucleotide sequence: TGTGCCAGCAGCGGAGAGACTAGCGGGGGTTACAATGAGCAGTTCTTC.

The chain joins TRBV30 to TRBJ2-5; 13 positions match TRBD2. The germline V gene has CDR1 GTSNPN and CDR2 SVGIG (reference sequence). With 4 bases clipped from V and 1 base from J, the junction kept 6 bases outside the gene matches. The CDR3 covers 16 residues. The CDR3 sequence: CAWTRLAGGPQETQYF. The CDR3 DNA reads as TGTGCCTGGACCAGACTAGCGGGAGGCCCCCAAGAGACCCAGTACTTC.

The rearrangement joins TRBV7-9 to TRBJ1-5; D call uncertain. The CDR3 is 15 residues long. The V gene's germline CDR1 is SEHNR and CDR2 FQNEAQ (reference sequence). V was pared by 0 bases and J by 3 bases, with 9 bases between. The CDR3 reads CASSLASTPNQPQHF. CDR3 DNA: TGTGCCAGCAGCTTAGCGTCAACCCCCAATCAGCCCCAGCATTTT.

This chain joins TRBV7-9 and TRBJ1-2; possible D gene TRBD1, 6 bases. V was pared by 0 bases and J by 5 bases, with 13 bases between. The V gene's germline CDR1 is SEHNR and CDR2 FQNEAQ (reference sequence). This CDR3 is 15 amino acids long. The CDR3 DNA reads TGTGCCAGCAGCTTAGCCCCAGGGGTTGGATATGGCTACACCTTC. Its translation is CASSLAPGVGYGYTF.

J is TRBJ2-7 and V is TRBV5-6; 7 bases fit TRBD2. Germline V gives CDR1 SGHDT, CDR2 YYEEEE. The V gene end was trimmed by 5 bases and the J gene end by 0 bases; junction bases not matched to a gene: 8. The CDR3 covers 15 residues. The chain's CDR3 is CASRRLAESSYEQYF. CDR3 DNA sequence: TGTGCCAGCAGGCGGCTAGCGGAGAGCTCCTACGAGCAGTACTTC.

This chain joins TRBV7-9 and TRBJ2-7, with 10 bases aligning to TRBD1. The germline CDR1 and CDR2 sequences are SEHNR and FQNEAQ (reference sequence). With 5 bases clipped from V and 2 bases from J, the junction kept 3 bases outside the gene matches. The length of the CDR3 is 14 residues. The CDR3 DNA follows: TGTGCCAGCAGCCGGGGACAGGGGCCCTACGAGCAGTACTTC. This sequence encodes CASSRGQGPYEQYF.

This rearrangement joins TRBV6-6 to TRBJ1-5; D possibly corresponds to TRBD1 (5 bases). This CDR3 is built from 13 residues. V gave up 6 bases and J gave up 6 bases, with 12 bases separating them. Germline V gives CDR1 MNHNY, CDR2 SVGAGI (reference sequence). The CDR3 nucleotides are TGTGCCAGCAGCTGGGCCGGGGCTCAGCCCCAGCATTTT. It translates to CASSWAGAQPQHF.

V gene TRBV7-9 combines with J gene TRBJ2-2; 7 nucleotides agree with TRBD1. V was pared by 4 bases and J by 5 bases, with 4 bases of the junction left unmatched. The V gene's germline CDR1 is SEHNR and CDR2 FQNEAQ (reference sequence). CDR3 length: 14 residues. The CDR3 reads CASSWTGGTGELFF. Written as DNA, the CDR3 is TGTGCCAGCAGCTGGACAGGAGGTACCGGGGAGCTGTTTTTT.

The CDR3 coding sequence is TGTGCCAGCAGCTTATGGGCAGGGCAAATTGTGCGCGAGCAGTACTTC. This gives the protein CASSLWAGQIVREQYF. The V call is TRBV13, the J call TRBJ2-7; TRBD1 is a possible D gene (5 bases). The V end was cut by 2 bases, the J end by 6 bases, with 20 bases between. Per germline, CDR1 PRHDT and CDR2 FYEKMQ (reference sequence). This CDR3 is built from 16 residues.

The rearrangement links TRBV6-5 to TRBJ2-2; 7 bases are shared with TRBD1. J was trimmed by 7 bases and V by 6 bases; bases with no gene match: 11. The CDR3 is 15 amino acids. Per the germline V gene, CDR1 is MNHEY and CDR2 is SVGAGI. The CDR3 DNA sequence: TGTGCCAGCAGACGGACAGGCCCCCTCATCGGGGAGCTGTTTTTT. Encoded protein: CASRRTGPLIGELFF.

This chain links TRBV30 with TRBJ1-4; possibly TRBD1 for D (6 bases). V lost 3 bases, J lost 3 bases, and 11 bases lay in between. This CDR3 is built from 14 residues. Germline V gives CDR1 GTSNPN, CDR2 SVGIG (reference sequence). The CDR3 is CAWSEGVPNEKLFF. The DNA for the CDR3 is TGTGCCTGGAGCGAGGGGGTTCCTAATGAAAAACTGTTTTTT.

This chain connects TRBV13 to TRBJ1-2; possible D gene TRBD1, 5 bases. Germline-derived CDR1 and CDR2 are PRHDT and FYEKMQ (reference sequence). CDR3 length: 13 amino acids. Trimming left V 5 bases short and J 6 bases short, with 13 bases between. The CDR3 bases are TGTGCCAGCAGCCAACGGGGGGAGAATGGCTACACCTTC. Translated, it gives CASSQRGENGYTF.

The chain has TRBV29-1 and TRBJ1-4; D gene ambiguous. The CDR3 length is 13 residues. V lost 0 bases to trimming and J lost 6 bases, with 8 bases between them. From germline, CDR1 is SQVTM and CDR2 ANQGSEA. CDR3 region: CSVEDRGYEKLFF. The CDR3 bases are TGCAGCGTTGAAGATCGGGGATATGAAAAACTGTTTTTT.

This sequence joins TRBV28 and TRBJ2-7; TRBD1 matches 9 bases. Germline loops: CDR1 MDHEN, CDR2 SYDVKM. This CDR3 comprises 15 residues. Trimming took 4 bases from V and 7 from J; bases not matched to a gene: 11. The CDR3: CASSYRDRDFREQYF. CDR3 DNA sequence: TGTGCCAGCAGTTACCGGGACAGGGACTTTCGGGAGCAGTACTTC.

This chain connects TRBV27 to TRBJ1-5; D unresolved. Per germline, CDR1 MNHEY and CDR2 SMNVEV (reference sequence). The ends were cut back, 5 bases at V and 7 bases at J, with 12 bases in the middle. The CDR3 loop spans 13 amino acids. CDR3 protein: CASSPRIGQPQHF. CDR3 nucleotides: TGTGCCAGCAGTCCGCGCATTGGCCAGCCCCAGCATTTT.